One and the same sample provided the 16 T cell receptor beta chains below, sequenced in a study of blood T cell repertoires in COVID-19. Measured with immunoSEQ multiplex PCR; TCRdb has only the in-frame clones, and not every one. The sample includes some 250,000 clones, about 86% of them seen just once. The sample comprised peripheral blood. The receptor source for this set is an elderly man with acute or convalescent COVID-19.

There are a few counts of this clone. This rearrangement joins TRBV18 to TRBJ1-3; unclear D gene. Germline V gene sequence: CDR1 KGHSH, CDR2 LQKENI. V gave up 6 bases and J gave up 0 bases, with 9 bases separating them. The CDR3 covers 14 residues. CDR3 protein: CASSTANSGNTIYF. As DNA, the CDR3 is TGTGCCAGCTCTACAGCTAACTCTGGAAACACCATATATTTT.

V gene TRBV29-1 combines with J gene TRBJ2-3; 13 bases agree with TRBD2. The germline V gene has CDR1 SQVTM and CDR2 ANQGSEA. V was clipped by 7 bases and J by 6 bases; unmatched bases: 16. The CDR3 has 17 amino acids. Written as DNA, the CDR3 is TGCAGCGCTTCCGGGACTAGCGGGAAGGGAGCGTTGGATACGCAGTATTTT. Amino acids: CSASGTSGKGALDTQYF.

V is TRBV7-3 and J is TRBJ2-1; 7 bases are shared with TRBD1. The CDR3 runs 16 residues. Germline V gene lookup returns CDR1 SGHTA and CDR2 FQGTGA. Unmatched junction bases numbered 12, after V lost 4 bases and J lost 6 bases. The chain's CDR3 is CASSSPGGLCFNEQFF. CDR3 bases: TGTGCCAGCAGCTCCCCAGGGGGATTGTGTTTCAATGAGCAGTTCTTC.

Only a few counts were recorded for this clone. The chain couples TRBV4-2 to TRBJ2-7; D not resolved. The germline V gene has CDR1 LGHNA and CDR2 YNFKEQ. There are 14 residues in the CDR3. Deletions cut 7 bases from V and 5 bases from J, with 18 bases between. The CDR3, as DNA: TGTGCCAGCAAAATACAACTGGGTGGAGACGAGCAGTACTTC. This codes for CASKIQLGGDEQYF.

The rearrangement joins TRBV11-3 to TRBJ2-4, with TRBD1 as a possible D gene (7 bases). Trimming removed 1 base from V and 9 bases from J, with 10 bases in between. Per the germline V gene, CDR1 is SGHNT and CDR2 is YENEEA. This CDR3 region has 13 residues. CDR3: CASSLGQGGIQYF. The DNA of the CDR3 is TGTGCCAGCAGCTTAGGGCAGGGGGGCATTCAGTACTTC.

The gene calls are TRBV2 and TRBJ2-2, with 8 bases that match TRBD1. The J segment lost 4 bases and the V segment lost 11 bases, leaving 9 bases of the junction unmatched. CDR1 is SNHLY and CDR2 is FYNNEI in the germline V gene. The CDR3 spans 14 residues. The CDR3 here is CAGTGTGSTGELFF. Written as DNA, the CDR3 is TGTGCCGGCACCGGGACAGGATCCACCGGGGAGCTGTTTTTT.

The chain joins TRBV7-2 to TRBJ1-5; TRBD1 is a possible D gene (5 bases). Germline V gene sequence: CDR1 SGHTA, CDR2 FQGNSA. CDR3 length equals 15 residues. V dropped 0 bases and J dropped 4 bases, with 10 bases sitting between them. This CDR3 reads CASSLAVRENQPQHF. The CDR3 bases are TGTGCCAGCAGCTTAGCCGTCAGGGAAAATCAGCCCCAGCATTTT.

V and J are TRBV19 and TRBJ2-7; 8 nucleotides line up with TRBD1. The CDR3 loop spans 12 amino acids. The germline CDR1 and CDR2 sequences are LNHDA and SQIVND (reference sequence). V lost 6 bases, J lost 5 bases, and 3 bases stayed unmatched. CDR3 in DNA: TGTGCCAGTAGGGACAGGGAAAACGAGCAGTACTTC. Translation: CASRDRENEQYF.

V is TRBV28 and J is TRBJ2-6, with TRBD1 as a possible D gene (5 bases). CDR3 size: 15 residues. With 9 bases removed from V and 3 bases from J, the gap between germline ends came to 15 bases. The V gene's germline CDR1 is MDHEN and CDR2 SYDVKM. DNA for the CDR3: TGTGCCAGTTATCCAATGGGGCTTGGGGCCAACGTCCTGACTTTC. It encodes CASYPMGLGANVLTF.

About this clone itself: Distinct nucleotide sequences in the sample also encode this CDR3. The genes are TRBV5-1 and TRBJ2-1; 7 nucleotides match TRBD1. Germline V gives CDR1 SGHRS, CDR2 YFSETQ. This CDR3 contains 14 residues. With V trimmed by 0 bases and J by 5 bases, 2 bases remained unmatched. The CDR3: CASSLGTGNNEQFF. The CDR3, as DNA: TGCGCCAGCAGCTTGGGGACAGGAAACAATGAGCAGTTCTTC.

V is TRBV5-1 and J is TRBJ1-1; 9 bases are a match to TRBD1. The CDR3 has 14 amino acids. Trimming took 4 bases from V and 7 from J; bases not matched to a gene: 8. CDR1 is SGHRS and CDR2 is YFSETQ in the germline V gene. The CDR3 DNA follows: TGCGCCAGCAGCCGGACAGGGGAAAGAGGTGAAGCTTTCTTT. It translates to CASSRTGERGEAFF.

V is TRBV7-6 and J is TRBJ1-1; 8 bases fit TRBD1. The CDR3 consists of 18 residues. V was clipped by 5 bases and J by 3 bases; unmatched bases: 17. The germline gives CDR1 SGHVS, CDR2 FNYEAQ. As DNA, the CDR3 is TGTGCCAGCAGCGGTGGACAGGGCCTTCTCCTGCGGGACACTGAAGCTTTCTTT. Translating gives CASSGGQGLLLRDTEAFF.

The chain recombines TRBV18 with TRBJ2-1; weak D call: TRBD1 (5 bases). V lost 0 bases, J lost 4 bases, and 13 bases lay in between. CDR3 length: 16 amino acids. Germline V CDR1 and CDR2: KGHSH, LQKENI. The CDR3 sequence is CASSPPAQRGYNEQFF. As DNA, the CDR3 is TGTGCCAGCTCACCACCCGCCCAAAGGGGATACAATGAGCAGTTCTTC.

This clone was picked up one time. V usage is TRBV29-1 and J usage is TRBJ2-7; perhaps TRBD2 as D (5 bases). The CDR3 length is 11 residues. Germline CDR1 and CDR2: SQVTM and ANQGSEA. V lost 4 bases, J lost 3 bases, and 7 bases lay in between. CDR3 bases: TGCAGCGTTGGGGGAGTCTACGAGCAGTACTTC. It encodes CSVGGVYEQYF.

The chain couples TRBV19 to TRBJ2-2; 12 bases are shared with TRBD2. CDR3 length: 17 residues. J gave up 4 bases and V 5 bases, and 8 bases lay outside the gene matches. Germline V gives CDR1 LNHDA, CDR2 SQIVND (reference sequence). The CDR3 bases are TGTGCCAGTAGTGCGACTAGCGGGGGACCTCGCACCGGGGAGCTGTTTTTT. Encoded protein: CASSATSGGPRTGELFF.

This chain connects TRBV28 to TRBJ2-2; 10 positions match TRBD1. V shed 5 bases, J shed 4 bases, and the junction held 7 bases outside the gene matches. From germline, CDR1 is MDHEN and CDR2 SYDVKM. This CDR3 is built from 16 residues. The CDR3 coding sequence is TGTGCCAGCAGTACCCCGGGACAGGGGACCACCGGGGAGCTGTTTTTT. Its translation is CASSTPGQGTTGELFF.